A selection of T cell receptor beta chains follows, all from one sample in a study of blood T cell repertoires in COVID-19. TCRdb's table, derived via immunoSEQ multiplex PCR, lists solely in-frame clones and lacks some. Of over 250,000 clones detected, roughly 86% appear once; the ten largest clones hold approximately 1%. Specimen: PBMCs or T cells enriched from blood (not recorded which). Source of these receptors: a woman in her twenties or thirties who had recovered from COVID-19. Each CDR3 is given with its conserved first and last residue. Each record gives: V gene, CDR3 length, J gene, CDR3 protein.

v_gene: TRBV2
len: 16
j_gene: TRBJ2-3
CDR3aa: CASSEDGGREADTQYF

v_gene: TRBV6-2/TRBV6-3
len: 16
j_gene: TRBJ1-6
CDR3aa: CASSYSPGSYNSPLHF

v_gene: TRBV7-9
len: 14
j_gene: TRBJ2-7
CDR3aa: CASSPRDRGYEQYF

v_gene: TRBV7-9
len: 13
j_gene: TRBJ2-7
CDR3aa: CASSSGTGYEQYF

v_gene: TRBV19
len: 12
j_gene: TRBJ2-2
CDR3aa: CASSVGIGELFF

v_gene: TRBV11-1
len: 16
j_gene: TRBJ2-5
CDR3aa: CASSLVIEHQDGTQYF

v_gene: TRBV6-5
len: 15
j_gene: TRBJ1-6
CDR3aa: CASSYSTGANSPLHF

v_gene: TRBV5-1
len: 15
j_gene: TRBJ1-1
CDR3aa: CASSPAGTENTEAFF

v_gene: TRBV28
len: 15
j_gene: TRBJ2-7
CDR3aa: CASSLGAPSFYEQYF

v_gene: TRBV4-3
len: 17
j_gene: TRBJ2-2
CDR3aa: CASSQDWAGGNTGELFF

v_gene: TRBV7-2
len: 16
j_gene: TRBJ2-5
CDR3aa: CASSQYGRLSQGTQYF

v_gene: TRBV18
len: 15
j_gene: TRBJ2-7
CDR3aa: CASSPVTNQDYEQYF

v_gene: TRBV4-3
len: 15
j_gene: TRBJ1-5
CDR3aa: CASSQESGSNQPQHF

v_gene: TRBV7-9
len: 15
j_gene: TRBJ1-2
CDR3aa: CASSIQGPPSYGYTF

v_gene: TRBV27
len: 16
j_gene: TRBJ2-3
CDR3aa: CASRRAGRTSTDTQYF

v_gene: TRBV3-1/TRBV3-2
len: 15
j_gene: TRBJ2-6
CDR3aa: CASSQTVAGANVLTF

v_gene: TRBV21-1
len: 14
j_gene: TRBJ1-6
CDR3aa: CASSIRDSALLLHF

v_gene: TRBV19
len: 18
j_gene: TRBJ1-4
CDR3aa: CASSHFNLLSPGEEKLFF

v_gene: TRBV19
len: 12
j_gene: TRBJ1-2
CDR3aa: CASRPAGYGYTF

v_gene: TRBV12-3/TRBV12-4
len: 13
j_gene: TRBJ1-1
CDR3aa: CASSWGDNTEAFF

v_gene: TRBV3-1/TRBV3-2
len: 16
j_gene: TRBJ2-7
CDR3aa: CASSQAGAGVLGEQYF

v_gene: TRBV4-1
len: 18
j_gene: TRBJ2-1
CDR3aa: CASSHVDLGLAGDNEQFF

v_gene: TRBV7-9
len: 13
j_gene: TRBJ1-3
CDR3aa: CASSLAGLNTIYF

v_gene: TRBV4-1
len: 15
j_gene: TRBJ1-2
CDR3aa: CASSQERAGNYGYTF

v_gene: TRBV19
len: 13
j_gene: TRBJ2-7
CDR3aa: CASSATQGYEQYF

v_gene: TRBV19
len: 13
j_gene: TRBJ2-7
CDR3aa: CATKSGTAYEQYF

v_gene: TRBV28
len: 14
j_gene: TRBJ1-1
CDR3aa: CASSLRGGWTEAFF

v_gene: TRBV19
len: 15
j_gene: TRBJ2-6
CDR3aa: CASYPRVGGANVLTF

v_gene: TRBV2
len: 14
j_gene: TRBJ2-1
CDR3aa: CASSYKRTWNEQFF

v_gene: TRBV7-6
len: 13
j_gene: TRBJ1-1
CDR3aa: CASSLDQDTEAFF

v_gene: TRBV12-5
len: 13
j_gene: TRBJ2-5
CDR3aa: CASALSGVETQYF

v_gene: TRBV11-3
len: 19
j_gene: TRBJ2-1
CDR3aa: CASSSSFMGLAGGYNEQFF

v_gene: TRBV5-4
len: 15
j_gene: TRBJ2-7
CDR3aa: CASSLSTLWRNEQYF

v_gene: TRBV3-1/TRBV3-2
len: 16
j_gene: TRBJ2-3
CDR3aa: CASSHQRGGFPDTQYF

v_gene: TRBV24-1
len: 15
j_gene: TRBJ2-2
CDR3aa: CATQSGQGYTGELFF

v_gene: TRBV5-1
len: 14
j_gene: TRBJ1-4
CDR3aa: CASSLLATNEKLFF

v_gene: TRBV7-6
len: 15
j_gene: TRBJ2-1
CDR3aa: CASSSGQGVYNEQFF

v_gene: TRBV19
len: 14
j_gene: TRBJ1-4
CDR3aa: CASTKQGGLEKLFF

v_gene: TRBV19
len: 18
j_gene: TRBJ1-1
CDR3aa: CASSILVAGAVMNTEAFF

v_gene: TRBV29-1
len: 12
j_gene: TRBJ1-1
CDR3aa: CSVRQGSTEAFF

v_gene: TRBV5-1
len: 19
j_gene: TRBJ2-1
CDR3aa: CASSLRTSPGTTMDNEQFF

v_gene: TRBV5-1
len: 14
j_gene: TRBJ2-2
CDR3aa: CASSLGTYTGELFF

v_gene: TRBV7-6
len: 15
j_gene: TRBJ1-6
CDR3aa: CASSLLTGNNSPLHF

v_gene: TRBV19
len: 12
j_gene: TRBJ2-5
CDR3aa: CASGTVQETQYF

v_gene: TRBV27
len: 17
j_gene: TRBJ1-2
CDR3aa: CASSGIGTGLKTYGYTF

v_gene: TRBV24-1
len: 15
j_gene: TRBJ1-4
CDR3aa: CATVVMTGPNEKLFF

v_gene: TRBV5-4
len: 15
j_gene: TRBJ1-2
CDR3aa: CASSLTVVGSGGYTF

v_gene: TRBV4-3
len: 15
j_gene: TRBJ2-5
CDR3aa: CASSQNAGTQETQYF

v_gene: TRBV28
len: 15
j_gene: TRBJ1-1
CDR3aa: CASPPPTGENTEAFF

v_gene: TRBV27
len: 16
j_gene: TRBJ2-1
CDR3aa: CASSFKRDPSYNEQFF

v_gene: TRBV28
len: 15
j_gene: TRBJ1-3
CDR3aa: CASSVTRGAGNTIYF

v_gene: TRBV2
len: 17
j_gene: TRBJ1-6
CDR3aa: CASSVRQGIYYNSPLHF

v_gene: TRBV28
len: 15
j_gene: TRBJ1-6
CDR3aa: CASSPTGGRNSPLHF

v_gene: TRBV7-3
len: 17
j_gene: TRBJ2-1
CDR3aa: CASSLPTFAGRHNEQFF

v_gene: TRBV7-2
len: 17
j_gene: TRBJ1-6
CDR3aa: CASSNRRSGLGGSPLHF